These 17 T cell receptor beta chains share one sample of origin, sequenced in a study of T cells after somatic rescue of genetic block. Data came from immunoSEQ multiplex PCR; TCRdb stores just in-frame clones and leaves some out. The sample comprises more than 12,000 clones, over 60% of which are singletons, and about 29% rests with the top ten. The specimen sequenced was peripheral blood mononuclear cells (PBMCs). The receptors come from a man younger than 35.

The chain is built from TRBV7-9 and TRBJ1-6, with 7 nucleotides matching TRBD1. The trim removed 5 bases at V and 5 bases at J, leaving 3 bases unmatched. The CDR3 is made up of 14 amino acids. Germline loops: CDR1 SEHNR, CDR2 FQNEAQ (reference sequence). The CDR3 DNA reads as TGTGCCAGCAGCCGGGACAGAGATAATTCACCCCTCCACTTT. Its translation is CASSRDRDNSPLHF.

V is TRBV6-6 and J is TRBJ1-2; 10 bases map to TRBD1. CDR1 is MNHNY, CDR2 SVGAGI, per germline (reference sequence). The CDR3 is 14 amino acids. After removal of 2 bases from V and 4 bases from J, the junction contained 1 base not matched to a gene. In nucleotides, the CDR3 is TGTGCCAGCAGTTACGACAGGGGGCCCTATGGCTACACCTTC. This sequence encodes CASSYDRGPYGYTF.

The chain employs TRBV28 and TRBJ2-5; D ambiguous. Trimming stripped 6 bases from V and 3 bases from J, with 11 bases between. The CDR3 has 13 amino acids. The germline gives CDR1 MDHEN, CDR2 SYDVKM. CDR3: CASSRYQKETQYF. The CDR3 DNA is TGTGCCAGCAGCCGCTACCAAAAAGAGACCCAGTACTTC.

The V call is TRBV7-9, the J call TRBJ2-3; weak D call: TRBD1 (6 bases). Trimming took off 5 bases at V and 4 bases at J, with 16 bases between the two ends. The CDR3 is made up of 15 amino acids. The germline gives CDR1 SEHNR, CDR2 FQNEAQ (reference sequence). As DNA, the CDR3 is TGTGCCAGCAGCGCTTACAGGGACGGGGCAGATACGCAGTATTTT. Translation: CASSAYRDGADTQYF.

This sequence joins TRBV29-1 and TRBJ2-6; unclear D gene. The germline V gene has CDR1 SQVTM and CDR2 ANQGSEA. The CDR3 runs 13 residues. Deletions cut 6 bases from V and 0 bases from J, with 6 bases between. The CDR3: CSVGSSGANVLTF. The CDR3 bases are TGCAGCGTGGGATCCTCTGGGGCCAACGTCCTGACTTTC. Filled out from reference TRBV29-1 and TRBJ2-6, the complete variable domain reads SAVISQKPSRDICQRGTSLTIQCQVDSQVTMMFWYRQQPGQSLTLIATANQGSEATYESGFVIDKFPISRPNLTFSTLTVSNMSPEDSSIYLCSVGSSGANVLTFGAGSRLTVL.

This clone was seen just once. The chain carries TRBV29-1 and TRBJ2-7; TRBD1 matches 9 bases. The length of the CDR3 is 15 residues. J was trimmed by 0 bases and V by 6 bases; bases with no gene match: 9. Germline CDR1 reads SQVTM; CDR2 reads ANQGSEA. The CDR3 reads CSVLTGGSGSYEQYF. The CDR3 nucleotides read TGCAGCGTCCTTACAGGGGGCTCGGGCTCCTACGAGCAGTACTTC.

This rearrangement joins TRBV7-3 to TRBJ2-3, with 8 positions matching TRBD2. The CDR3 is 20 amino acids. Per the germline V gene, CDR1 is SGHTA and CDR2 is FQGTGA. V dropped 0 bases and J dropped 2; count of bases not matched to a gene: 16. The CDR3 DNA reads as TGTGCCAGCAGCTTAACGCCCCTAGCGGGTGGGCCCTCGGTCACAGATACGCAGTATTTT. Translating it yields CASSLTPLAGGPSVTDTQYF.

The J gene is TRBJ1-2, the V gene TRBV10-3; D is perhaps TRBD1 (5 bases). The V end was cut by 5 bases, the J end by 4 bases, with 14 bases between. This CDR3 comprises 14 residues. Germline lookup yields CDR1 ENHRY and CDR2 SYGVKD. CDR3 nucleotides: TGTGCCATCAGTAGGGGCCCAGGGTCCTATGGCTACACCTTC. This codes for CAISRGPGSYGYTF.

The table lists this clone with a few counts. The rearrangement uses TRBV15 and TRBJ2-3, with unresolved D. The CDR3 runs 12 residues. V dropped 5 bases and J dropped 5 bases, with 8 bases sitting between them. Germline lookup yields CDR1 LNHNV and CDR2 YYDKDF (reference sequence). The CDR3 sequence is CATSSSGDTQYF. The CDR3 coding sequence is TGTGCCACCAGCTCTAGTGGAGATACGCAGTATTTT.

This chain uses TRBV11-2 with TRBJ1-4; D remains ambiguous. This CDR3 spans 17 amino acids. V lost 0 bases to trimming and J lost 7 bases, with 18 bases between them. The V gene's germline CDR1 is SGHAT and CDR2 FQNNGV. This CDR3 reads CASSLDHDSANGEKLFF. In nucleotides, the CDR3 is TGTGCCAGCAGCTTAGATCATGACTCGGCCAACGGTGAAAAACTGTTTTTT.

This chain's CDR3 is CASSLVQGYEQYF. CDR3 coding DNA: TGCGCCAGCAGCTTGGTACAGGGATACGAGCAGTACTTC. The V call is TRBV5-1, the J call TRBJ2-7; tentatively, D is TRBD1 (6 bases). V lost 0 bases to trimming and J lost 4 bases, with 8 bases between them. This CDR3 has 13 amino acids. Germline CDR1 and CDR2: SGHRS and YFSETQ.

J is TRBJ1-6 and V is TRBV10-3, with 10 bases lining up with TRBD1. Germline CDR1 is ENHRY and CDR2 is SYGVKD. V trimming: 6 bases; J trimming: 7 bases; junction bases outside the gene matches: 3. There are 14 residues in the CDR3. The CDR3 sequence: CAISLDRGNSPLHF. The CDR3 region has the DNA TGTGCCATCAGCTTGGACAGGGGGAATTCACCCCTCCACTTT.

The table lists this clone with a few counts. The chain combines TRBV7-9 with TRBJ1-6; unclear D gene. Looked up from germline, CDR1 is SEHNR and CDR2 is FQNEAQ (reference sequence). CDR3 length equals 12 residues. V was clipped by 3 bases and J by 7 bases, with 4 bases between them. DNA for the CDR3: TGTGCCAGCAGCTTCCCCAATTCACCCCTCCACTTT. This codes for CASSFPNSPLHF. Full variable domain (remainder filled in from reference TRBV7-9 and TRBJ1-6): DTGVSQNPRHKITKRGQNVTFRCDPISEHNRLYWYRQTLGQGPEFLTYFQNEAQLEKSRLLSDRFSAERPKGSFSTLEIQRTEQGDSAMYLCASSFPNSPLHFGNGTRLTVT.

The sample holds a few counts of this clone. J is TRBJ1-3 and V is TRBV19; 8 bases line up with TRBD1. V lost 6 bases to trimming and J lost 8 bases; unmatched junction nucleotides: 15. Germline loops: CDR1 LNHDA, CDR2 SQIVND (reference sequence). This CDR3 is built from 16 residues. CDR3 residues: CASRSLGQAARDTIYF. The CDR3 DNA is TGTGCCAGTAGATCCCTGGGACAGGCGGCTAGGGACACCATATATTTT. Based on the CDR3 plus reference TRBV19 and TRBJ1-3, the full variable domain is DGGITQSPKYLFRKEGQNVTLSCEQNLNHDAMYWYRQDPGQGLRLIYYSQIVNDFQKGDIAEGYSVSREKKESFPLTVTSAQKNPTAFYLCASRSLGQAARDTIYFGEGSWLTVV.

The chain has TRBV7-9 and TRBJ2-7; 8 nucleotides match TRBD2. CDR3 length: 17 amino acids. Germline values: CDR1 SEHNR, CDR2 FQNEAQ (reference sequence). V shed 1 base, J shed 2 bases, and the junction held 10 bases outside the gene matches. The CDR3 DNA reads as TGTGCCAGCAGCTTAGTAGCCCAGCGGGGGAGGACCTACGAGCAGTACTTC. It translates to CASSLVAQRGRTYEQYF.

This clone was counted a few times. The gene calls are TRBV28 and TRBJ2-1, with TRBD2 as a possible D gene (5 bases). The germline V and J ends were trimmed by 2 bases and 11 bases, with 16 bases remaining between them. CDR1 and CDR2 (germline): MDHEN, SYDVKM. The CDR3 loop spans 14 amino acids. The CDR3 reads CASSLPLAAAKQFF. The CDR3 region has the DNA TGTGCCAGCAGTTTACCGCTAGCCGCGGCGAAGCAGTTCTTC.

This chain connects TRBV10-3 to TRBJ1-6; no clear D gene. The CDR3 consists of 13 residues. Trimming took off 2 bases at V and 15 bases at J, with 14 bases between the two ends. CDR1 and CDR2 (germline): ENHRY, SYGVKD. CDR3 residues: CAISEPRPALLHF. DNA for the CDR3: TGTGCCATCAGTGAGCCTCGTCCAGCGCTCCTCCACTTT.